Each of the 2 T cell receptor beta chains below was sequenced from the same sample in a study of blood T cell repertoires in COVID-19. This table comes from immunoSEQ multiplex PCR, and its TCRdb copy is limited to in-frame clones, with some not included. This table holds about 120,000 clones, approximately 84% found once. The sequenced sample was peripheral blood. The receptor set was obtained from a man between 65 and 85 years old with active or convalescent COVID-19.

V gene TRBV5-6 combines with J gene TRBJ2-2; unclear D gene. With 0 bases removed from V and 7 bases from J, the gap between germline ends came to 10 bases. This CDR3 comprises 14 residues. Germline CDR1 is SGHDT and CDR2 is YYEEEE. The CDR3 region has the DNA TGTGCCAGCAGCTTGGGGTCCGGTCACGGGGAGCTGTTTTTT. Translating gives CASSLGSGHGELFF.

The V gene is TRBV7-8, the J gene TRBJ2-5; 7 bases align to TRBD1. Germline loops: CDR1 SGHVS, CDR2 FQNEAQ. The CDR3 sequence is 13 residues long. V dropped 6 bases and J dropped 5; count of bases not matched to a gene: 6. This CDR3 reads CASRPQGVETQYF. The CDR3 DNA sequence: TGTGCCAGCAGACCGCAGGGGGTGGAGACCCAGTACTTC. Variable domain in full (rest from reference TRBV7-8 and TRBJ2-5): GAGVSQSPRYKVAKRGQDVALRCDPISGHVSLFWYQQALGQGPEFLTYFQNEAQLDKSGLPSDRFFAERPEGSVSTLKIQRTQQEDSAVYLCASRPQGVETQYFGPGTRLLVL.